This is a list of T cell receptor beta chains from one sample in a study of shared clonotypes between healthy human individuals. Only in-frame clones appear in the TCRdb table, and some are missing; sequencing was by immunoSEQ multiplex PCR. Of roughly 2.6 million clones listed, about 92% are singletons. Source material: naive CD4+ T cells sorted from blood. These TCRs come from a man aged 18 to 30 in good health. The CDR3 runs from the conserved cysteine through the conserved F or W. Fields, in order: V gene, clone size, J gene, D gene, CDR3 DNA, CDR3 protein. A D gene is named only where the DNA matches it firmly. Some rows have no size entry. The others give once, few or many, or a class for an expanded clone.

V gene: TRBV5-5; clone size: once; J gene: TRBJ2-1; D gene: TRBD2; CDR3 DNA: TGTGCCAGCCACCGAGGGACTAGCGGGTACAATGAGCAGTTCTTC; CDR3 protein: CASHRGTSGYNEQFF
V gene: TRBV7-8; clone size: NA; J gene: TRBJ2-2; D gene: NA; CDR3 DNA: TGTGCCAGCAGCTCCGGACTCGCGAACACCGGGGAGCTGTTTTTT; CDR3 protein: CASSSGLANTGELFF
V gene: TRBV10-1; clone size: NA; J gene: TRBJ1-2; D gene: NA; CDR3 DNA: TGCGCCAGCAGTGAGTCGAGCAGGGATGGCTACACCTTC; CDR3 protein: CASSESSRDGYTF
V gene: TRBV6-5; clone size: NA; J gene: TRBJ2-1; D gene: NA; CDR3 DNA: TGTGCCAGCAGTACAGGGATCGGGGAGCAGTTCTTC; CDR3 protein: CASSTGIGEQFF
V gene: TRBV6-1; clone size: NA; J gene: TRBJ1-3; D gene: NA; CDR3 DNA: TGTGCCAGCAGTGCCACGCTGACACAAAACACCATATATTTT; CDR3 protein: CASSATLTQNTIYF
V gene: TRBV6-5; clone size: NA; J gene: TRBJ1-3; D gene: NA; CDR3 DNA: TGTGCCGTGTCCCGGGGGCACTCTGGAAACACCATATATTTT; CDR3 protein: CAVSRGHSGNTIYF
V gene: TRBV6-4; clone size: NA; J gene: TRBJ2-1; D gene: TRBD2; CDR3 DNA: TGTGCCAGCAGCCTCAGCGGGGCCTACTACAATGAGCAGTTCTTC; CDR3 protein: CASSLSGAYYNEQFF
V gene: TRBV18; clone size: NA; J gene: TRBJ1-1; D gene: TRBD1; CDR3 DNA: TGTGCCAGCTCAACGTTATACCAGGGGGGAGGGGGCGCAGATGAAGCTTTCTTT; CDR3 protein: CASSTLYQGGGGADEAFF
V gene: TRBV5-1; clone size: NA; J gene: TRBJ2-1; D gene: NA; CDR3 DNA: TGCGCCAGCAGCATAGGTTCCACCCTTACCCCCAATGAGCAGTTCTTC; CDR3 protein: CASSIGSTLTPNEQFF
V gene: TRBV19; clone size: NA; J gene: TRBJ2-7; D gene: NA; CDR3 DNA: TGTGCCAGTAGTATCCCGGGGCAGGGTACCTACGAGCAGTACTTC; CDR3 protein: CASSIPGQGTYEQYF
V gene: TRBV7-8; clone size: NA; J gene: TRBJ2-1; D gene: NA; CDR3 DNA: TGTGCCAGCAGCCGACGACACTCCCAGTGGTATGAGCAGTTCTTC; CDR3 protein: CASSRRHSQWYEQFF
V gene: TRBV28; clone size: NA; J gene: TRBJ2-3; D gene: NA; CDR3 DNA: TGTGCCAGCAGTTTGGGGGCCCTAGATACGCAGTATTTT; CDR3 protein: CASSLGALDTQYF
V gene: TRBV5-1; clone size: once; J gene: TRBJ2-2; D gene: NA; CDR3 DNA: TGCGCCAGCAGCTTGGAATTAGTCCCCGGGGAGCTGTTTTTT; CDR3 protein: CASSLELVPGELFF
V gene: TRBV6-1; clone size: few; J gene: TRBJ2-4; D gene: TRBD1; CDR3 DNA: TGTGCCAGCAGTGACCTTACAGGGGGTGGTAAAAACATTCAGTACTTC; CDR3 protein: CASSDLTGGGKNIQYF
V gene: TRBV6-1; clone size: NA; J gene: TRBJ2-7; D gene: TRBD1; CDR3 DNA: TGTGCCAGCAGTGACCGGGACAGGGGACACTACGAGCAGTACTTC; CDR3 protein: CASSDRDRGHYEQYF
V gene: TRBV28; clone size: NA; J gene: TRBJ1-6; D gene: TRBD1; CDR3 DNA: TGTGCCAGCAGCCCGGGACAGGATAATTCACCCCTCCACTTT; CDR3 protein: CASSPGQDNSPLHF
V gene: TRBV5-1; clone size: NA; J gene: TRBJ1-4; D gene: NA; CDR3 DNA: TGCGCCAGCAGCCTGGGGGCTACTCGAGATAATGAAAAACTGTTTTTT; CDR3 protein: CASSLGATRDNEKLFF
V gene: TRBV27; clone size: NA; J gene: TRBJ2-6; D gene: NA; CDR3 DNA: TGTGCCAGCAAGATAGGAGGGGCTGGGGCCAACGTCCTGACTTTC; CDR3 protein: CASKIGGAGANVLTF
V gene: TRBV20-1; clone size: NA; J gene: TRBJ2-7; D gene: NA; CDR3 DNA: TGCAGTGCCCGGGCCCTAACCGAGCAGTACTTC; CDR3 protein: CSARALTEQYF
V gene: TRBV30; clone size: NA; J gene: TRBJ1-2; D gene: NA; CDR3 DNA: TGTGCCTGGAGTGTACTCCCGGTGGTCGGCTATGGCTACACCTTC; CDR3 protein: CAWSVLPVVGYGYTF
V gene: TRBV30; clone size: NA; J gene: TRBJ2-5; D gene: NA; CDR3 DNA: TGTGCCTGGAGGCGGGAATGGGAGACCCAGTACTTC; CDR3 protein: CAWRREWETQYF
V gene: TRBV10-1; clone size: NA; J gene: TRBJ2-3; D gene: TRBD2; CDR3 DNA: TGCGCCAGCAGTGGGCGGGGGGCCGAAGATACGCAGTATTTT; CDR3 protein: CASSGRGAEDTQYF
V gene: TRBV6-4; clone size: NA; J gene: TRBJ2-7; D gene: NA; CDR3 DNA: TGTGCCAGCAGTGTCTCGGAGGGACCCTACGAGCAGTACTTC; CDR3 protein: CASSVSEGPYEQYF
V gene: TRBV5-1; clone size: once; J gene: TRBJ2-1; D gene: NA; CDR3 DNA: TGCGCCAGCAGCTTGGAATTGAGAGAGCAGTTCTTC; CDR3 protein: CASSLELREQFF
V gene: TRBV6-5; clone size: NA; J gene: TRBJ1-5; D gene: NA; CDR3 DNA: TGTGCCAGCAGTTACACCCTGGCCCCGGGGCAGCCCCAGCATTTT; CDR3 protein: CASSYTLAPGQPQHF
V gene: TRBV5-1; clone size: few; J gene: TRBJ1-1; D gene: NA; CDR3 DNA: TGCGCCAGCAGCTTACCAGCGAACACTGAAGCTTTCTTT; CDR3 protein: CASSLPANTEAFF
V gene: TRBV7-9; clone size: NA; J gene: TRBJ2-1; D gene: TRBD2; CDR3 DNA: TGTGCCAGCAGCTCCAGCGGGGGGGCCCACAATGAGCAGTTCTTC; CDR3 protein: CASSSSGGAHNEQFF
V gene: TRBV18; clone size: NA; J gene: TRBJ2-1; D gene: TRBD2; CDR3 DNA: TGTGCCAGCTCACACGGGACTAGCGGGAATGGAGGGCAGTTCTTC; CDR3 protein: CASSHGTSGNGGQFF
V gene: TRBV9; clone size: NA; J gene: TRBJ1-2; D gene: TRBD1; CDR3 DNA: TGTGCCAGCAGCGCTCGGACAGGGGGCGGCTATGGCTACACCTTC; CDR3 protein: CASSARTGGGYGYTF
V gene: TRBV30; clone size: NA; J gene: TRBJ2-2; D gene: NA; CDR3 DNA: TGTGCCTGGAGCGGTACCGGGGAGCTGTTTTTT; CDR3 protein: CAWSGTGELFF
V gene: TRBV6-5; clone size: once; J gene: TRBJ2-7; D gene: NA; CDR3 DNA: TGTGCCAGCAGTTACCTGCGGGACAGTTTAGCGTACTTC; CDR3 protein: CASSYLRDSLAYF
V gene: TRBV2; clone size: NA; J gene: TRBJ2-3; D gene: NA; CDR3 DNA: TGTGCCAGCAGTGAAGTGTGGGCTGCTAGCACAGATACGCAGTATTTT; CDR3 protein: CASSEVWAASTDTQYF
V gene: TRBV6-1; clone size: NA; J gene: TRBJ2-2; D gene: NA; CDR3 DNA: TGTGCCAGCAGGAGCGGGAACACCGGGGAGCTGTTTTTT; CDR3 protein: CASRSGNTGELFF
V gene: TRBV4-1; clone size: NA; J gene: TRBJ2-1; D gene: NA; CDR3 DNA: TGCGCCAGCAGCCGGAAATTTATCACCTACAATGAGCAGTTCTTC; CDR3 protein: CASSRKFITYNEQFF
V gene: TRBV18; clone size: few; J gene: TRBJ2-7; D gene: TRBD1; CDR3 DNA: TGTGCCAGCTCACCATTAGGACAGGGGGCGGCCAACGAGCAGTACTTC; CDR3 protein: CASSPLGQGAANEQYF
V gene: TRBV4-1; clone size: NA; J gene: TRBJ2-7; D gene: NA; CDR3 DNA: TGCGCCAGCAGCCAAGTTGGGGAGCGCTACGAGCAGTACTTC; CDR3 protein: CASSQVGERYEQYF
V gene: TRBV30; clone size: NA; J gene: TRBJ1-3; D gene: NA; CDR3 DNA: TGTGCCTGGAGTACAGGGTTCTCCATATATTTT; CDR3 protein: CAWSTGFSIYF
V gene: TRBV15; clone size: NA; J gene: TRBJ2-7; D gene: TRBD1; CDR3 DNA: TGTGCCACCAGCAGGGACAGGTGGATTCACGAGCAGTACTTC; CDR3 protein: CATSRDRWIHEQYF
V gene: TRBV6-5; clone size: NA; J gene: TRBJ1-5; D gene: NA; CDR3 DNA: TGTGCCAGCAGCTCTACAGGGAACAATCAGCCCCAGCATTTT; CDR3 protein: CASSSTGNNQPQHF
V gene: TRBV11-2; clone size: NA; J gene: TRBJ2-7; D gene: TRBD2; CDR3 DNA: TGTGCCAGCAGCTTGGGACTAGCGCCCGTCGGGCAGTACTTC; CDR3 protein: CASSLGLAPVGQYF
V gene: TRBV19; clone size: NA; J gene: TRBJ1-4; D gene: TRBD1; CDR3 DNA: TGTGCCAGTAGTGGACAGGGGATAGGTGAAAAACTGTTTTTT; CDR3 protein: CASSGQGIGEKLFF
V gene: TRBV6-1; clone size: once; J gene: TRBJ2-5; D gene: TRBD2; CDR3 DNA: TGTTCCCTTAGCGGGGCGCTGGTAGAGACCCAGTACTTC; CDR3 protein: CSLSGALVETQYF
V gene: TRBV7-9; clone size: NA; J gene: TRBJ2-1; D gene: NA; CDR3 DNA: TGTGCCAGCAGCAAACGTGGATATGAGCAGTTCTTC; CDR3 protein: CASSKRGYEQFF